A single sample gave rise to the 23 T cell receptor beta chains below, sequenced in a study of identical twins (dated by TCRdb to between 2015 and 2016). The library was generated by 5' RACE. Data came from an Illumina HiSeq 2000. Clones were called with MiXCR by TCRdb after fastp trimmed the public reads at Q25, and only in-frame beta chains were retained. When rows share a CDR3 protein, they turn into one entry using the most common DNA and genes. This sample comprises around 1.7 million distinct CDR3 sequences, 25% to 35% of them detected only once. Roughly 0.3% of the sample is held by the ten biggest clonotypes. The sample comprised cord blood. These receptors were collected from a newborn girl in good health.

The gene calls are TRBV4-1 and TRBJ2-1, with D possibly matching TRBD2 (6 bases). V lost 0 bases and J lost 4, with 25 bases in between. CDR1 is MGHRA and CDR2 is YSYEKL in the germline V gene. There are 20 residues in the CDR3. The CDR3 bases are TGCGCCAGCAGCCAAGACACCCCCTCTACACGGCGGGAATTTTACAATGAGCAGTTCTTC. Amino acids: CASSQDTPSTRREFYNEQFF.

The chain couples TRBV27 to TRBJ2-1; 7 nucleotides line up with TRBD2. V gave up 3 bases and J gave up 7 bases; unmatched junction bases: 9. The CDR3 totals 15 residues. In germline, CDR1 is MNHEY, CDR2 SMNVEV (reference sequence). Here the CDR3 DNA reads TGTGCCAGCAGTTTGAGTCGCGGGGGTAGAAATGAGCAGTTCTTC. As protein: CASSLSRGGRNEQFF.

The table lists this clonotype with a few counts. This sequence joins TRBV20-1 and TRBJ1-5; D is unclear. CDR3 length: 17 amino acids. The germline V gene has CDR1 DFQATT and CDR2 SNEGSKA (reference sequence). Trimming took off 0 bases at V and 2 bases at J, with 17 bases between the two ends. CDR3 protein: CSARDGWQVDGNQPQHF. Written as DNA, the CDR3 is TGCAGTGCTAGAGATGGGTGGCAGGTTGACGGCAATCAGCCCCAGCATTTT.

This clonotype was found a few times. This chain connects TRBV6-5 to TRBJ1-1; 12 nucleotides agree with TRBD1. Germline V CDR1 and CDR2: MNHEY, SVGAGI. CDR3 length equals 17 residues. After removal of 4 bases from V and 0 bases from J, the junction contained 6 bases not matched to a gene. CDR3 nucleotides: TGTGCCAGCAGTTCCGGGACAGGGGGCCGATTGAACACTGAAGCTTTCTTT. Translation gives CASSSGTGGRLNTEAFF.

This chain uses TRBV30 with TRBJ2-3; maybe TRBD1 (6 bases). This CDR3 spans 17 amino acids. Trimming took 0 bases from V and 0 from J, leaving 16 bases between them. Germline values: CDR1 GTSNPN, CDR2 SVGIG (reference sequence). CDR3 amino acids: CAWSVWGHTTSTDTQYF. The CDR3 DNA sequence: TGTGCCTGGAGTGTATGGGGACACACCACTAGCACAGATACGCAGTATTTT.

Of note for this clonotype: A much larger clone is a single base away; this may be a read error. The chain has TRBV6-5 and TRBJ1-4; perhaps TRBD1 as D (6 bases). CDR3 length: 15 amino acids. Germline CDR1 and CDR2: MNHEY and SVGAGI. The V end lost 2 bases, the J end lost 5 bases, and 12 bases lay between the germline ends. The CDR3 loop is CASSYLRGANEKLFF. The CDR3 coding sequence is TGTGCCAGCAGTTACCTACGGGGGGCGAATGAAAAACTGTTTTTT.

The V call is TRBV15, the J call TRBJ2-7, with D possibly matching TRBD1 (5 bases). The length of the CDR3 is 14 residues. Trimming took 0 bases from V and 8 from J, leaving 14 bases between them. CDR1 is LNHNV and CDR2 is YYDKDF in the germline V gene (reference sequence). CDR3 nucleotide sequence: TGTGCCACCAGCAGAGATCCTCAAACAGGACAGCAGTACTTC. This encodes CATSRDPQTGQQYF.

The chain has TRBV15 and TRBJ2-7; perhaps TRBD1 as D (6 bases). V lost 5 bases, J lost 1 base, and 15 bases lay in between. Germline CDR1 reads LNHNV; CDR2 reads YYDKDF (reference sequence). There are 15 residues in the CDR3. The CDR3 sequence: CATSPDRTLSYEQYF. CDR3 DNA sequence: TGTGCCACCAGCCCAGACAGGACCTTGTCCTACGAGCAGTACTTC.

This clonotype was counted between two and nine times. The V and J genes are TRBV13 and TRBJ2-3; perhaps TRBD2 as D (5 bases). Deletions cut 4 bases from V and 8 bases from J, with 16 bases between. The V gene's germline CDR1 is PRHDT and CDR2 FYEKMQ (reference sequence). The CDR3 contains 14 residues. CDR3 loop: CASSSTRGGITQYF. CDR3 nucleotide sequence: TGTGCCAGCAGCTCCACTAGAGGTGGGATTACGCAGTATTTT.

This clonotype came up a few times. The J gene is TRBJ2-3, the V gene TRBV9; weak D call: TRBD1 (5 bases). This CDR3 region has 15 residues. With 0 bases removed from V and 2 bases from J, the gap between germline ends came to 10 bases. CDR1 is SGDLS, CDR2 YYNGEE, per germline. CDR3 loop: CASSVGGHITDTQYF. In nucleotides, the CDR3 is TGTGCCAGCAGCGTAGGGGGCCACATCACAGATACGCAGTATTTT.

The rearrangement uses TRBV30 and TRBJ2-1; D remains unclear. The length of the CDR3 is 11 residues. CDR1 and CDR2 (germline): GTSNPN, SVGIG (reference sequence). V was pared by 4 bases and J by 8 bases, with 9 bases between. The CDR3 loop reads CAWTTRDEQFF. As DNA, the CDR3 is TGTGCCTGGACTACTCGGGATGAGCAGTTCTTC.

The chain uses TRBV28 and TRBJ1-1; D unresolved. Per germline, CDR1 MDHEN and CDR2 SYDVKM. This CDR3 is 13 amino acids long. Trimming left V 6 bases short and J 11 bases short, with 19 bases between. CDR3 in amino acids: CASRPNLRVVAFF. DNA for the CDR3: TGTGCCAGCAGGCCTAACCTCCGGGTTGTGGCTTTCTTT.

This clonotype has only a few counts. V and J are TRBV5-1 and TRBJ1-1; D call uncertain. CDR1 and CDR2 (germline): SGHRS, YFSETQ. This CDR3 has 13 amino acids. V lost 4 bases to trimming and J lost 3 bases, with 10 bases between them. The DNA of the CDR3 is TGCGCCAGCAGCCCCAATACGGACACTGAAGCTTTCTTT. Its protein product is CASSPNTDTEAFF.

The rearrangement uses TRBV9 and TRBJ1-2; a possible D gene is TRBD1 (5 bases). The CDR3 consists of 14 residues. Germline-derived CDR1 and CDR2 are SGDLS and YYNGEE. V lost 2 bases to trimming and J lost 3 bases, with 11 bases between them. CDR3 sequence: CASSVRGAHYGYTF. In DNA, the CDR3 is TGTGCCAGCAGCGTGCGAGGGGCTCACTATGGCTACACCTTC.

The chain uses TRBV3-1 and TRBJ2-1; D remains ambiguous. Germline values: CDR1 LGHDT, CDR2 YNNKEL (reference sequence). The CDR3 spans 16 residues. Trimming shortened V by 1 base and J by 6 bases, and 16 bases separated the two germline ends. In nucleotides, the CDR3 is TGTGCCAGCAGCCAAGCCGTTTACTCCCCACTCAATGAGCAGTTCTTC. Residues: CASSQAVYSPLNEQFF.

This clonotype was seen more than once but under ten times. The chain has TRBV5-1 and TRBJ2-1; TRBD1 matches at 9 bases. V lost 0 bases and J lost 4; bases outside the gene matches: 8. CDR3 length equals 17 residues. CDR1 SGHRS and CDR2 YFSETQ come from the germline V gene. The CDR3 here is CASSLAGTGKIYNEQFF. The CDR3 DNA reads TGCGCCAGCAGCTTGGCGGGGACAGGGAAGATATACAATGAGCAGTTCTTC.

This clonotype was seen only a few times. The gene calls are TRBV20-1 and TRBJ1-1, with TRBD1 identical over 9 bases. After removal of 0 bases from V and 8 bases from J, the junction contained 7 bases not matched to a gene. Germline values: CDR1 DFQATT, CDR2 SNEGSKA (reference sequence). The CDR3 spans 14 residues. The CDR3 reads CSAREGGTGGEAFF. The CDR3 DNA is TGCAGTGCTAGAGAAGGGGGCACAGGGGGCGAAGCTTTCTTT.

Of note for this clonotype: Its ends do not fully match the called genes, so a read error is possible. The V call is TRBV7-9, the J call TRBJ2-1; 9 bases agree with TRBD2. CDR3 length: 20 amino acids. Germline CDR1 is SEHNR and CDR2 is FQNEAQ (reference sequence). The CDR3 DNA reads TGTGCCAACAGCTTACAAAAAGGACTAGCGACATACAACCGGCACAATGAGCAGTTCTTC. It codes for CANSLQKGLATYNRHNEQFF.

The V gene is TRBV20-1, the J gene TRBJ2-7; the match to TRBD2 covers 7 bases. CDR3 length: 13 amino acids. V lost 1 base, J lost 5 bases, and 5 bases stayed unmatched. The germline V gene has CDR1 DFQATT and CDR2 SNEGSKA (reference sequence). This CDR3 is CSARAGRNHEQYF. Written as DNA, the CDR3 is TGCAGTGCTAGAGCCGGGAGGAACCACGAGCAGTACTTC.

This CDR3 reads CASSLGSFPYEQYF. Here the CDR3 DNA reads TGTGCCAGCAGCTTAGGCTCTTTCCCCTACGAGCAGTACTTC. This sequence joins TRBV11-2 and TRBJ2-4, with D unclear. The end of the DNA fits TRBJ2-7 better, so the J call may be wrong. Germline-derived CDR1 and CDR2 are SGHAT and FQNNGV. CDR3 size: 14 residues.

The chain combines TRBV7-2 with TRBJ2-7; possibly TRBD1 for D (6 bases). Germline loops: CDR1 SGHTA, CDR2 FQGNSA. The CDR3 consists of 13 residues. V lost 9 bases and J 4 bases, leaving 16 bases between the germline ends. The CDR3 DNA follows: TGTGCCAGTAGGGGGAGCGGATTATACGAGCAGTACTTC. Residues: CASRGSGLYEQYF.

There are a few counts of this clonotype. J is TRBJ1-6 and V is TRBV10-3; D uncertain. V shed 3 bases and J shed 11 bases, with 8 bases lying between them. Germline loops: CDR1 ENHRY, CDR2 SYGVKD. The CDR3 loop spans 12 amino acids. This CDR3 reads CAISDSGTPLHF. CDR3 DNA: TGTGCCATCAGTGACTCCGGGACACCCCTCCACTTT.

The table lists this clonotype with many counts. V gene TRBV3-1 combines with J gene TRBJ2-5; the D call may be TRBD1 or TRBD2 (6 bases each). Germline CDR1 is LGHDT and CDR2 is YNNKEL (reference sequence). The germline V and J ends were trimmed by 2 bases and 5 bases, with 9 bases remaining between them. This CDR3 contains 13 residues. The DNA of the CDR3 is TGTGCCAGCAGCCAAAGGGGGGCGGAGACCCAGTACTTC. Protein product: CASSQRGAETQYF.